Sequencing of this T cell receptor beta chain was carried out in a study of response to subunit inactivated influenza vaccine. The germline CDR1 and CDR2 sequences are SGDLS and YYNGEE. This CDR3 spans 17 amino acids. Trimming stripped 4 bases from V and 0 bases from J, with 17 bases between. TCRdb recomputed calls from the RT-PCR reads with MiXCR, one row per CDR3 protein. The data contain about 170,000 distinct CDR3 sequences, about 12% of them singletons. The same sample was also used in a study of T cells expressing NK-cell markers. That publication notes: Template switching by 5'RACE with UMIs generated the TCR beta cDNA.

The origin of this receptor is a man aged 45-60 years who received an inactivated influenza vaccine. The source was CD8+ T cells sorted from PBMCs, collected 11 to 12 days after vaccination. The V call is TRBV9, the J call TRBJ2-1; D remains unclear. The CDR3 bases are TGTGCCAGCAGCATACCCCAAACTACAAACTCCTACAATGAGCAGTTCTTC. It specifies CASSIPQTTNSYNEQFF.